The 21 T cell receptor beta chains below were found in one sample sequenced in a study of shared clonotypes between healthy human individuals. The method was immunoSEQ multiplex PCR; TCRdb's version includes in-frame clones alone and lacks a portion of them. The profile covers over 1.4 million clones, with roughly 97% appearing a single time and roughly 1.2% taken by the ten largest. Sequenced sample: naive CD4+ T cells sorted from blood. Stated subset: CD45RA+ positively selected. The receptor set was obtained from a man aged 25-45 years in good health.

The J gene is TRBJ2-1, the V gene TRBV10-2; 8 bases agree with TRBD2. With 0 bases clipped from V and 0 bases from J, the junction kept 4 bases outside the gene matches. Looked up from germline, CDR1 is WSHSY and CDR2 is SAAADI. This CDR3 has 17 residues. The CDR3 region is CASSESAGGSSYNEQFF. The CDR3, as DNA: TGCGCCAGCAGTGAGTCGGCGGGAGGCAGCTCCTACAATGAGCAGTTCTTC.

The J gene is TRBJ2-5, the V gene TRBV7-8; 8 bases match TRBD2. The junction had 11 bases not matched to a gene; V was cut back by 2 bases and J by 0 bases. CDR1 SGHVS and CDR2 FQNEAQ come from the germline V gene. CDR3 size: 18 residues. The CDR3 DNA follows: TGTGCCAGCAGCTTAAGAGGAAACGAGCGGGAGTACCAAGAGACCCAGTACTTC. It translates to CASSLRGNEREYQETQYF.

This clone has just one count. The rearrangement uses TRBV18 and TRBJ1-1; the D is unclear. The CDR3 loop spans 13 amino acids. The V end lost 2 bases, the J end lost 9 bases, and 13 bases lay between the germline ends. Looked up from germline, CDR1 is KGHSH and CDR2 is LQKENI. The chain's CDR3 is CASSPAGAAQAFF. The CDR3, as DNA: TGTGCCAGCTCACCAGCGGGAGCCGCCCAAGCTTTCTTT.

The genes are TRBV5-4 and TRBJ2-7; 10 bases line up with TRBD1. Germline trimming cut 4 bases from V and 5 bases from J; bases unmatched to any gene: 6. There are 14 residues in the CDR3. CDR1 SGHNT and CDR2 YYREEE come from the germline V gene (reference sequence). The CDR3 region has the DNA TGTGCCAGCAGCCCCGACAGGGGGCAAAACGAGCAGTACTTC. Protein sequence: CASSPDRGQNEQYF.

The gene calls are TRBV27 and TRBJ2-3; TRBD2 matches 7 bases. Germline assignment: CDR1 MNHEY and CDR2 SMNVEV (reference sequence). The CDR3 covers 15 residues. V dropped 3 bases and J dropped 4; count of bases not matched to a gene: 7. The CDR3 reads CASSFSAGVADTQYF. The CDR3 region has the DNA TGTGCCAGCAGTTTTTCGGCGGGAGTGGCAGATACGCAGTATTTT.

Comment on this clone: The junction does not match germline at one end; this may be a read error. CDR3 DNA sequence: TGTGCTAGCAGCGTCCGGGACTTTCCCACAGATACGCAGTATTTT. It translates to CASSVRDFPTDTQYF. This chain joins TRBV7-7 and TRBJ2-3; a weak D match, TRBD2 (6 bases). Germline V CDR1 and CDR2: SSHAT, FNYEAQ (reference sequence). The CDR3 has 15 amino acids. The full variable domain, in which reference TRBV7-7 and TRBJ2-3 provide the parts outside the CDR3, is GAGVSQSPRYKVTKRGQDVTLRCDPISSHATLYWYQQALGQGPEFLTYFNYEAQPDKSGLPSDRFSAERPEGSISTLTIQRTEQRDSAMYRCASSVRDFPTDTQYFGPGTRLTVL.

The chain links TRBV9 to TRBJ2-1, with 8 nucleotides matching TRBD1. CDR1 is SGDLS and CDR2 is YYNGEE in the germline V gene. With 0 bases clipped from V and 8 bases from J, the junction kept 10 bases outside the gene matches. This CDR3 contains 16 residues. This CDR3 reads CASSVGGRGRLYEQFF. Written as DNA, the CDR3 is TGTGCCAGCAGCGTAGGTGGCAGGGGGCGGCTCTATGAGCAGTTCTTC.

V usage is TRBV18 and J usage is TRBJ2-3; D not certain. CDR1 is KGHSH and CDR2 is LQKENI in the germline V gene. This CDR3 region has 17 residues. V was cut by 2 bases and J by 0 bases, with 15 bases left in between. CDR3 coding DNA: TGTGCCAGCTCACCAAAAGTCGGCGCCTCAAGCACAGATACGCAGTATTTT. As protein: CASSPKVGASSTDTQYF.

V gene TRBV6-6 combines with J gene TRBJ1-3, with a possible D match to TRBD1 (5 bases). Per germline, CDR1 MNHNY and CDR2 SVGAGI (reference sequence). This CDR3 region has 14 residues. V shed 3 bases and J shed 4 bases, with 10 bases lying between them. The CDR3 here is CASSYQGEGNTIYF. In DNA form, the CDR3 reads TGTGCCAGCAGTTATCAGGGAGAAGGAAACACCATATATTTT.

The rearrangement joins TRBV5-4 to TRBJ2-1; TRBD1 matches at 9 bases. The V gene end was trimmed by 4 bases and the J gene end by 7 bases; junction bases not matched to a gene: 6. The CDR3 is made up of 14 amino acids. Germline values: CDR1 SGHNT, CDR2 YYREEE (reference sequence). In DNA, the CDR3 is TGTGCCAGCAGCAAGTGGGACAGGGCTAATGAGCAGTTCTTC. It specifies CASSKWDRANEQFF.

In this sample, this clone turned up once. CDR3 loop: CASSEAGSGNTIYF. The DNA of the CDR3 is TGTGCCAGCAGTGAAGCGGGTTCTGGAAACACCATATATTTT. V gene TRBV2 combines with J gene TRBJ1-3, with D uncertain. CDR1 and CDR2 from the germline V gene are SNHLY and FYNNEI. V gave up 0 bases and J gave up 1 base, with 4 bases separating them. This CDR3 is 14 amino acids long.

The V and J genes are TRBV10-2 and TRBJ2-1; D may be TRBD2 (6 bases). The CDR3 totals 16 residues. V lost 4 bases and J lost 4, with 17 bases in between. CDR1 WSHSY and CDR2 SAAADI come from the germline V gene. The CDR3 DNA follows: TGCGCCAGCAGTGCGGGACTTCCAGGCCGTTACAATGAGCAGTTCTTC. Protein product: CASSAGLPGRYNEQFF.

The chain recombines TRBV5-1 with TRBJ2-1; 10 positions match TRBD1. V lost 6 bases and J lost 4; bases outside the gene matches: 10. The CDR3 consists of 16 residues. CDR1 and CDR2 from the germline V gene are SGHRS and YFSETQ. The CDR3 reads CASKSGGGQGYNEQFF. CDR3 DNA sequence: TGCGCCAGCAAGAGTGGAGGGGGACAGGGGTACAATGAGCAGTTCTTC.

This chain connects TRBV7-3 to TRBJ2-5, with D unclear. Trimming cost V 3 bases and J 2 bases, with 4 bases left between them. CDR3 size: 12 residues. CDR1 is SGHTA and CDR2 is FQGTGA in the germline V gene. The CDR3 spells CASSLGQETQYF. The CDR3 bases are TGTGCCAGCAGCTTGGGGCAAGAGACCCAGTACTTC. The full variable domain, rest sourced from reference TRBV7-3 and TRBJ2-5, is GAGVSQTPSNKVTEKGKYVELRCDPISGHTALYWYRQSLGQGPEFLIYFQGTGAADDSGLPNDRFFAVRPEGSVSTLKIQRTERGDSAVYLCASSLGQETQYFGPGTRLLVL.

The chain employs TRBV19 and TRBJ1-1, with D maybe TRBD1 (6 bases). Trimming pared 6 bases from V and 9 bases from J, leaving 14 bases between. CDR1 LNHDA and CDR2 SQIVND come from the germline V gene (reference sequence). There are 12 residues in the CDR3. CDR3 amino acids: CASSYRVGQAFF. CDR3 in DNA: TGTGCCAGTAGCTACAGGGTGGGTCAAGCTTTCTTT.

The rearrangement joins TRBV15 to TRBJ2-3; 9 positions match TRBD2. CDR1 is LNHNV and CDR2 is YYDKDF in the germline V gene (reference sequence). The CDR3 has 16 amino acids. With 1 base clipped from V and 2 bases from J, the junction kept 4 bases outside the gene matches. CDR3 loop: CATSRGAGGHTDTQYF. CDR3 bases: TGTGCCACCAGCAGAGGAGCGGGAGGCCACACAGATACGCAGTATTTT. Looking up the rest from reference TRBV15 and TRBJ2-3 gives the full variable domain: DAMVIQNPRYQVTQFGKPVTLSCSQTLNHNVMYWYQQKSSQAPKLLFHYYDKDFNNEADTPDNFQSRRPNTSFCFLDIRSPGLGDTAMYLCATSRGAGGHTDTQYFGPGTRLTVL.

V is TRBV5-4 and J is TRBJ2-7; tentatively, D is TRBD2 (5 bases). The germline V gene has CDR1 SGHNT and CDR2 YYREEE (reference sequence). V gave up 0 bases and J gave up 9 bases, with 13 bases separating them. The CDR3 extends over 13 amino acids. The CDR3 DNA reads TGTGCCAGCAGCTTGGGCCAGACTACGAGGCAGTACTTC. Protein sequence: CASSLGQTTRQYF.

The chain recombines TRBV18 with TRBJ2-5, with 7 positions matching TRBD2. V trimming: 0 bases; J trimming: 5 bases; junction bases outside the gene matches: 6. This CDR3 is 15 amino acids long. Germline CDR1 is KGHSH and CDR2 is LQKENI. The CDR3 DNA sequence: TGTGCCAGCTCACCACCCCAGGAGGGAGGGGAGACCCAGTACTTC. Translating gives CASSPPQEGGETQYF.

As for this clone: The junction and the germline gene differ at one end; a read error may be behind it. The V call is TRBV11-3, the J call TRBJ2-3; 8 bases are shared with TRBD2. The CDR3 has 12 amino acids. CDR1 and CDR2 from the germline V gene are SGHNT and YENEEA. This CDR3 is CASSSAAGVTHF. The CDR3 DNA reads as TGTGCCAGCAGCTCAGCAGCGGGAGTTACGCATTTT.

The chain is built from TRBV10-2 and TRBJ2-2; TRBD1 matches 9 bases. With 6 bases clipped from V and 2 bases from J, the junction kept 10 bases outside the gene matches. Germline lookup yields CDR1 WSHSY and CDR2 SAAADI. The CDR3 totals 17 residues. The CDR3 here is CASRPPGTGTNTGELFF. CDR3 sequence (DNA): TGCGCCAGCAGACCTCCCGGGACAGGGACTAACACCGGGGAGCTGTTTTTT.

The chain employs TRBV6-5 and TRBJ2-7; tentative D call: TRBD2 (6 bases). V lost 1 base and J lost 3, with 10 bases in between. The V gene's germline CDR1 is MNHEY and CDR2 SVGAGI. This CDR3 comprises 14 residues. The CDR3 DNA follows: TGTGCCAGCAGTTACTTGGGGGGACTCTACGAGCAGTACTTC. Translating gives CASSYLGGLYEQYF.